This TCR beta chain stems from a study of cytomegalovirus exposure and HLA in healthy donors. On the study more broadly: Earlier work reported 100 million or so unique TCR beta sequences from 150 million to 200 million T cells. Early release data held about 92 million unique TCRs from HLA-typed donors.

In its sample, this clone was seen once. Its antigen remains unknown. This CDR3 contains 16 residues. V was clipped by 3 bases and J by 0 bases, with 12 bases between them. The V gene's germline CDR1 is LNHDA and CDR2 SQIVND (reference sequence). The study's findings and limits: Later analysis identified a missense DCLRE1C variant that was linked to TCR beta V- and J-gene trimming.

The PCR was carried out with 60 Vbeta primers and 13 Jbeta primers. Original data processing: Approximately 9.9 million shared chains were among the approximately 80 million unique TCR beta chains that a later analysis counted. Clones were read by immunoSEQ multiplex PCR, and TCRdb kept only the in-frame ones, dropping some. V and J calls and clone size are given by that table; D and trimming were obtained from the DNA. The table has 200,000 or so clones, more than 80% seen once. The TCR originated in a man aged 25 to 45 in good health and CMV-seronegative. This chain joins TRBV19 and TRBJ2-1; D is possibly TRBD1 (6 bases). The source material was PBMCs. CDR3 sequence (DNA): TGTGCCAGTAGTATGGCCCCAGGGGTCTCCTACAATGAGCAGTTCTTC. Translation: CASSMAPGVSYNEQFF.